This T cell receptor beta chain was sequenced in a study of T cells in women clearing cervical HPV infection. Per the germline V gene, CDR1 is SGHVS and CDR2 is FQNEAQ. This CDR3 is 15 amino acids long. The V segment lost 4 bases and the J segment 2 bases; nucleotides outside the gene matches: 4. TCRdb's table, derived via immunoSEQ multiplex PCR, lists solely in-frame clones and lacks some. This listing includes 20,000 to 25,000 clones. By frequency, this clone is medium-sized. From the germline J gene comes the end of the CDR3, since the read stops 3 residues before it. This chain connects TRBV7-8 to TRBJ2-2, with 7 positions matching TRBD1. This TCR derives from a woman between 18 and 75 years old with a cervical HPV16 infection that either progressed to CIN3+ or cleared (not recorded which). The sequencing input was blood buffy coat. Here the CDR3 reads CASSSRQGNTGELFF. The CDR3 DNA, read in part, is TGTGCCAGCAGCTCGAGACAGGGTAACACCGGGGAG. Drawing the rest from reference TRBV7-8 and TRBJ2-2, the complete variable domain is GAGVSQSPRYKVAKRGQDVALRCDPISGHVSLFWYQQALGQGPEFLTYFQNEAQLDKSGLPSDRFFAERPEGSVSTLKIQRTQQEDSAVYLCASSSRQGNTGELFFGEGSRLTVL.